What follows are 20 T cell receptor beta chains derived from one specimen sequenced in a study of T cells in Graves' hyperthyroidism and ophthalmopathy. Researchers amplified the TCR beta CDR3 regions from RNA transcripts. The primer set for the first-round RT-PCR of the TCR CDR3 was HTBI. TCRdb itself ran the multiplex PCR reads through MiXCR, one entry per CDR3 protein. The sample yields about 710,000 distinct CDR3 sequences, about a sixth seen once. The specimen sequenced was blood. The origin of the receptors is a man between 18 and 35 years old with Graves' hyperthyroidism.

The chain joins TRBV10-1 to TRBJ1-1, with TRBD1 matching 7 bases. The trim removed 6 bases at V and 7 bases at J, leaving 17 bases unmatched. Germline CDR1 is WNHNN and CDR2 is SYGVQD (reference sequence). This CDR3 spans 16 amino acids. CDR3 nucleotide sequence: TGCGCCAGCAGCGATGGACAGGCCTCCGGACAAGATGAAGCTTTCTTT. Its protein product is CASSDGQASGQDEAFF.

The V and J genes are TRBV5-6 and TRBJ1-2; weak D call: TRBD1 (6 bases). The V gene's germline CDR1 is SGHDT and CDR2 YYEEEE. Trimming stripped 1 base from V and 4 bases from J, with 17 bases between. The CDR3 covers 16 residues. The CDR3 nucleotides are TGTGCCAGCAGCTTGAGTCAGGGGCGCTCATCCTATGGCTACACCTTC. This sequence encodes CASSLSQGRSSYGYTF.

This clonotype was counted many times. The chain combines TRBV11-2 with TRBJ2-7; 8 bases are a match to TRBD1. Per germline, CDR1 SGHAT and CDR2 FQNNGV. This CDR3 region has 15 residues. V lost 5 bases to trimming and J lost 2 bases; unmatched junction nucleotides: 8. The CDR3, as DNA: TGTGCCAGCAGCGTCGGACAGGGACTTGCCTACGAGCAGTACTTC. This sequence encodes CASSVGQGLAYEQYF. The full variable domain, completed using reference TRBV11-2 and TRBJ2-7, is EAGVAQSPRYKIIEKRQSVAFWCNPISGHATLYWYQQILGQGPKLLIQFQNNGVVDDSQLPKDRFSAERLKGVDSTLKIQPAKLEDSAVYLCASSVGQGLAYEQYFGPGTRLTVT.

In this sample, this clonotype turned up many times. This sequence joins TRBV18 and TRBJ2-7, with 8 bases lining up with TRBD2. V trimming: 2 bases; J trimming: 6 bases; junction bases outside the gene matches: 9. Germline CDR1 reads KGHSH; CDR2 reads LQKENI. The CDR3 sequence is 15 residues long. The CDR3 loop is CASSPGQRGLSEQYF. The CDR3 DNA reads TGTGCCAGCTCACCAGGCCAGCGGGGGCTAAGCGAGCAGTACTTC.

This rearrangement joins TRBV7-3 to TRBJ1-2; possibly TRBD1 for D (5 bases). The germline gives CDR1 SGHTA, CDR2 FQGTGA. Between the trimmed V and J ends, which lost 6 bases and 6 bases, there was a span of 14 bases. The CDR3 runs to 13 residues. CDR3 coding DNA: TGTGCCAGCAGTATGGGGGGTGCCCATGGCTACACCTTC. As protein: CASSMGGAHGYTF. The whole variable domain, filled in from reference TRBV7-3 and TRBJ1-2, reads GAGVSQTPSNKVTEKGKYVELRCDPISGHTALYWYRQSLGQGPEFLIYFQGTGAADDSGLPNDRFFAVRPEGSVSTLKIQRTERGDSAVYLCASSMGGAHGYTFGSGTRLTVV.

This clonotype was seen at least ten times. The CDR3 sequence: CASSFHTTSGTKQYF. In DNA, the CDR3 is TGTGCCAGCAGTTTTCACACCACTAGCGGGACGAAGCAGTACTTC. The V call is TRBV6-2 or TRBV6-3, the J call TRBJ2-7; 10 positions match TRBD2. Trimming removed 4 bases from V and 8 bases from J; junction bases left unmatched: 11. This CDR3 contains 15 residues. Looked up from germline, CDR1 is MNHEY and CDR2 is SVGEGT.

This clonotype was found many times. DNA for the CDR3: TGTGCCAGCAGCCTGCCGACGCCCACCCTAGCGGAAGAGACCCAGTACTTC. Translated: CASSLPTPTLAEETQYF. This sequence joins TRBV27 and TRBJ2-5; TRBD2 matches 7 bases. J gave up 3 bases and V 6 bases, and 16 bases lay outside the gene matches. This CDR3 has 17 amino acids. Germline V lookup: CDR1 MNHEY, CDR2 SMNVEV (reference sequence).

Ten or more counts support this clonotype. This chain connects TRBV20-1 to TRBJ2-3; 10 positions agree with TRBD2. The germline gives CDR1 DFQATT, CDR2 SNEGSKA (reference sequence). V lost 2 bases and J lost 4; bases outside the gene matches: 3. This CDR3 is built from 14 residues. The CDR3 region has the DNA TGCAGTGCTAGAAGGGGGACTAGCGCAGATACGCAGTATTTT. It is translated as CSARRGTSADTQYF.

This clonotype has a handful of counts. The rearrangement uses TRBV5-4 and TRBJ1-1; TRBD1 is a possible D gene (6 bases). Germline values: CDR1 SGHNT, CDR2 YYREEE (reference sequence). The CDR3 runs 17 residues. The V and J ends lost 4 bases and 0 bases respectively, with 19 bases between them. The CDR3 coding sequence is TGTGCCAGCAGCGCGGGGGGGCACAGGTACTTGAACACTGAAGCTTTCTTT. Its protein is CASSAGGHRYLNTEAFF.

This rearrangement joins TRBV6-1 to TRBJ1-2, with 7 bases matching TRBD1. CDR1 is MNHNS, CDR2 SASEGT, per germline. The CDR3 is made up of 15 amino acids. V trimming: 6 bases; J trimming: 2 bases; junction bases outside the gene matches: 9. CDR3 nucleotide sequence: TGTGCCAGCAGGGGACAGTTCGAGCCCAACTATGGCTACACCTTC. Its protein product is CASRGQFEPNYGYTF.

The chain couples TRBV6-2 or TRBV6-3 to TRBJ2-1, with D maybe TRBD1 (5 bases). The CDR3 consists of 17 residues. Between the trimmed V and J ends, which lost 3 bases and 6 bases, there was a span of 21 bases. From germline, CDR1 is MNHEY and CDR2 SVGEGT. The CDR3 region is CASSYNIVGPPGNEQFF. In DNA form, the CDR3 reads TGTGCCAGCAGTTATAATATTGTGGGGCCCCCTGGCAATGAGCAGTTCTTC.

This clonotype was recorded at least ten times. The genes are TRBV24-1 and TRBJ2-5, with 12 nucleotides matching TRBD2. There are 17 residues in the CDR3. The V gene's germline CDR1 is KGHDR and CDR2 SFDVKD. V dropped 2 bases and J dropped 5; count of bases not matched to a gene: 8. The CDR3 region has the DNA TGTGCCACCAGTGATTCGACAGGACTAGCGGGATTGGAGACCCAGTACTTC. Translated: CATSDSTGLAGLETQYF.

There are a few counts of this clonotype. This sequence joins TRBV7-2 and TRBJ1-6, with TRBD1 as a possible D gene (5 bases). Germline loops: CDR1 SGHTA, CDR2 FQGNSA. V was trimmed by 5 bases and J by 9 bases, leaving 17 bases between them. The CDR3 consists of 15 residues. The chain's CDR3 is CASSHARQGSSPLHF. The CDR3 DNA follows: TGTGCCAGCAGCCATGCCAGGCAGGGCAGTTCACCCCTCCACTTT.

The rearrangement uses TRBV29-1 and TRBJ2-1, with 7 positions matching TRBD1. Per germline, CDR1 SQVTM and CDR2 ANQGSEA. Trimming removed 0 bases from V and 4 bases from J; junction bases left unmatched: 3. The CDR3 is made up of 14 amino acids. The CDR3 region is CSVEEVGQYNEQFF. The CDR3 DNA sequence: TGCAGCGTTGAAGAGGTGGGACAGTACAATGAGCAGTTCTTC.

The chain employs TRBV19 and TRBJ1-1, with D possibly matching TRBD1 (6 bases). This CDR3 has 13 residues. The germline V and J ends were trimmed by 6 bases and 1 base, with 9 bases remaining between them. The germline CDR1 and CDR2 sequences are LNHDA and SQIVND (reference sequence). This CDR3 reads CASSWGANTEAFF. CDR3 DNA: TGTGCCAGTAGCTGGGGGGCGAACACTGAAGCTTTCTTT. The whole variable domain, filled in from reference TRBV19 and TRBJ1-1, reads DGGITQSPKYLFRKEGQNVTLSCEQNLNHDAMYWYRQDPGQGLRLIYYSQIVNDFQKGDIAEGYSVSREKKESFPLTVTSAQKNPTAFYLCASSWGANTEAFFGQGTRLTVV.

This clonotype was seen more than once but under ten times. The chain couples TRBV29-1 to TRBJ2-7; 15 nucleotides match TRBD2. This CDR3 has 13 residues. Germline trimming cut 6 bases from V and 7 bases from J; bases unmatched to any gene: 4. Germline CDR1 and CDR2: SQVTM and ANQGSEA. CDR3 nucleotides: TGCAGCGTCGGACTAGCGGGAGGGGGGGAGCAGTACTTC. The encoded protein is CSVGLAGGGEQYF.

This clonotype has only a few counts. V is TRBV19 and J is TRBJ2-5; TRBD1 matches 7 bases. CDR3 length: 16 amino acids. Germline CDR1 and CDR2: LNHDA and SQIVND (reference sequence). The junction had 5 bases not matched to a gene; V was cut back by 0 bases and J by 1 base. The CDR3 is CASSIEGQSSQETQYF. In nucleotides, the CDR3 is TGTGCCAGTAGTATAGAGGGACAGAGCTCCCAAGAGACCCAGTACTTC.

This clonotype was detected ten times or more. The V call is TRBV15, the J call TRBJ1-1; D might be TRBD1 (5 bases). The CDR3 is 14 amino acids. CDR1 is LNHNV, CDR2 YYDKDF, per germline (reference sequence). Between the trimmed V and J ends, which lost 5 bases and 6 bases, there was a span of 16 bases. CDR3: CATSWDRKGSEAFF. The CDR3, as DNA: TGTGCCACCAGCTGGGACCGGAAGGGATCTGAAGCTTTCTTT.

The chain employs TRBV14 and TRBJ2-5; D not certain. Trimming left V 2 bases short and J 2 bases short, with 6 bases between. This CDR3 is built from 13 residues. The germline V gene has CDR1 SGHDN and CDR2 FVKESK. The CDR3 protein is CASSQFRQETQYF. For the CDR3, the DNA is TGTGCCAGCAGCCAATTCAGGCAAGAGACCCAGTACTTC.

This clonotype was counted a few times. The CDR3 here is CASKGGGLRGNQPQHF. The CDR3 nucleotides are TGTGCCAGTAAAGGGGGGGGCCTTCGAGGCAATCAGCCCCAGCATTTT. V gene TRBV19 combines with J gene TRBJ1-5, with D tentatively TRBD1 (6 bases). Germline values: CDR1 LNHDA, CDR2 SQIVND (reference sequence). The length of the CDR3 is 16 residues. Deletions cut 7 bases from V and 2 bases from J, with 18 bases between.